The TCR beta chain under discussion was sequenced for a study of shared clonotypes between healthy human individuals. In the study overall: Three plates were used per donor for CD4 naive, three for CD4 memory, two for CD8 naive and one for CD8 memory. Whole-study findings and limits: How much donors shared clonotypes was expected to be affected by sequencing depth.

Germline assignment: CDR1 DFQATT and CDR2 SNEGSKA (reference sequence). This CDR3 is 11 amino acids long. Trimming removed 4 bases at V and 6 bases at J, with 7 bases between. Concerning this clone: Its antigen is unidentified. Other DNA sequences in this sample translate to the same CDR3.

An assay was performed, and its level was deep. The table came from immunoSEQ multiplex PCR; TCRdb's copy has only in-frame clones and leaves some out. Of 550,000 to 650,000 clones listed, approximately 96% were seen once; the top ten hold less than 0.13%. The naive CD8 subset, CD45RO-negative cells positively selected for CCR7, excluded terminally differentiated effector memory CD45RA+ cells. The specimen was naive CD8+ T cells sorted from blood. The clonotype originates from a woman aged 25-40 years in good health. The V gene is TRBV20-1, the J gene TRBJ2-1; possibly TRBD2 for D (5 bases). The CDR3 DNA reads as TGCAGTGCTAAACTAGTCAATGAGCAGTTCTTC. Translation: CSAKLVNEQFF.